This T cell receptor beta chain came from a study of blood T cell repertoires in COVID-19. As for the study in general: The origin of the acute and convalescent COVID-19 samples was the United States, Italy and Spain. The analysed material was cDNA or gDNA that came from T cells, B-cell-depleted T cells, or PBMCs.

This clone was counted once. This CDR3 region has 15 residues. CDR1 is MNHEY and CDR2 is SVGAGI in the germline V gene. V shed 4 bases, J shed 8 bases, and the junction held 11 bases outside the gene matches. Original methodology: By means of reference gene primer amplification, nucleated cell counts were estimated. Profiling relied on immunoSEQ multiplex PCR, and the TCRdb table lists in-frame clones only, not all of them. V and J calls and clone size come straight from that table; D and trimming were deduced from the DNA. The data hold some 160,000 clones, with roughly 91% observed a single time. Sequencing was carried out using peripheral blood. The chain couples TRBV6-5 to TRBJ1-2, with 9 bases fitting TRBD1. The receptor's source is a man in his fifties or sixties who had recovered from COVID-19. The chain's CDR3 is CASSSRPGQGQGYTF. CDR3 DNA: TGTGCCAGCAGTTCGAGACCGGGACAGGGACAAGGCTACACCTTC.